Following are 29 T cell receptor beta chains from one sample sequenced in a study of breast tumors, draining lymph nodes, adjacent tissues. Each CDR3 protein is one row after TCRdb ran MiXCR on the multiplex PCR reads. The sample contains about 140,000 distinct CDR3 sequences, less than 35% of which appear only once. Axillary draining lymph nodes of breast cancer patients supplied the node samples. Sequencing was done on a sample of axillary lymph node tissue. These receptor sequences come from a female donor with breast cancer. Some clones in this sample may be carry-over from other donors' samples.

Turning to this clonotype: A much larger clone lies one base from this, so it may be a read error. The chain links TRBV12-3 or TRBV12-4 to TRBJ2-7, with 9 bases that match TRBD1. Unmatched junction bases numbered 4, after V lost 3 bases and J lost 4 bases. The CDR3 length is 14 residues. The CDR3 sequence: CASSFGTGPYEQYV. The CDR3 bases are TGTGCCAGCAGTTTCGGGACAGGGCCGTACGAGCAGTACGTC.

This clonotype has more than one count but fewer than ten. A much larger clone differs by one base, so this may be a read error. The chain employs TRBV9 and TRBJ2-5; D perhaps matches TRBD2 (6 bases). Germline V gene lookup returns CDR1 SGDLS and CDR2 YYNGEE. This CDR3 region has 14 residues. CDR3 bases: TGTGCCAGCAGCGTAGAAACAGGAGGGGAGGCCCAGTCCTTC. It specifies CASSVETGGEAQSF.

The V call is TRBV4-3, the J call TRBJ2-7, with 8 positions matching TRBD2. J gave up 2 bases and V 3 bases, and 6 bases lay outside the gene matches. Germline V lookup: CDR1 LGHNA, CDR2 YSLEER. The CDR3 is 15 amino acids. CDR3 sequence: CASSHVSGAAYEQYF. For the CDR3, the DNA is TGCGCCAGCAGCCACGTTAGCGGGGCCGCCTACGAGCAGTACTTC.

Ten or more counts support this clonotype. This chain connects TRBV19 to TRBJ2-2, with 9 bases matching TRBD1. The germline CDR1 and CDR2 sequences are LNHDA and SQIVND (reference sequence). After removal of 3 bases from V and 4 bases from J, the junction contained 3 bases not matched to a gene. This CDR3 spans 15 amino acids. CDR3 sequence reads: CASSMWTGATGELFF. Here the CDR3 DNA reads TGTGCCAGTAGTATGTGGACAGGGGCCACCGGGGAGCTGTTTTTT.

This chain joins TRBV7-2 and TRBJ1-6, with 8 positions matching TRBD1. The CDR3 spans 15 residues. V lost 6 bases, J lost 6 bases, and 7 bases stayed unmatched. Germline V gives CDR1 SGHTA, CDR2 FQGNSA. DNA for the CDR3: TGTGCCAGCAGGACCGGGACAGGTGGTAATTCACCCCTCCACTTT. It translates to CASRTGTGGNSPLHF.

There are many counts of this clonotype. This sequence joins TRBV18 and TRBJ1-2; perhaps TRBD1 as D (6 bases). The CDR3 length is 15 residues. Trimming stripped 0 bases from V and 4 bases from J, with 12 bases between. CDR1 and CDR2 from the germline V gene are KGHSH and LQKENI. CDR3 DNA sequence: TGTGCCAGCTCACCACCCGGACAGACCTTCTATGGCTACACCTTC. Protein sequence: CASSPPGQTFYGYTF.

This clonotype appeared many times. V usage is TRBV6-5 and J usage is TRBJ2-1; D is perhaps TRBD2 (5 bases). The length of the CDR3 is 15 residues. In germline, CDR1 is MNHEY, CDR2 SVGAGI. The germline V and J ends were trimmed by 6 bases and 1 base, with 13 bases remaining between them. This chain's CDR3 is CASSPSGWSYNEQFF. CDR3 sequence (DNA): TGTGCCAGCAGCCCTTCGGGATGGTCCTACAATGAGCAGTTCTTC.

This clonotype has ten or more counts. The J gene is TRBJ2-5, the V gene TRBV6-6; possibly TRBD2 for D (5 bases). Trimming removed 5 bases from V and 1 base from J, with 11 bases in between. Germline V CDR1 and CDR2: MNHNY, SVGAGI (reference sequence). The CDR3 loop spans 14 amino acids. CDR3 sequence reads: CASSHERAQETQYF. CDR3 bases: TGTGCCAGCAGTCACGAGAGGGCCCAAGAGACCCAGTACTTC.

This clonotype was counted ten times or more. This chain joins TRBV20-1 and TRBJ2-7; 9 nucleotides agree with TRBD2. With V trimmed by 1 base and J by 3 bases, 22 bases remained unmatched. The CDR3 consists of 20 residues. Germline V gives CDR1 DFQATT, CDR2 SNEGSKA (reference sequence). The CDR3 region is CSARGVVTSGTKQGNYEQYF. The CDR3 bases are TGCAGTGCTAGAGGGGTTGTGACTAGCGGAACCAAACAGGGAAACTACGAGCAGTACTTC.

This clonotype was detected ten times or more. The rearrangement uses TRBV11-1 and TRBJ1-1, with D possibly being TRBD1 (5 bases). Trimming took 1 base from V and 1 from J, leaving 10 bases between them. Germline CDR1 is SGHAT and CDR2 is FQDESV (reference sequence). The CDR3 is 15 residues long. CDR3 in DNA: TGTGCCAGCAGCTTAGGGGGACGGGCGAACACTGAAGCTTTCTTT. It encodes CASSLGGRANTEAFF.

At least ten counts were recorded for this clonotype. The chain joins TRBV12-3 or TRBV12-4 to TRBJ1-5; D might be TRBD1 (6 bases). The CDR3 consists of 12 residues. The V gene lost 6 bases and the J gene lost 15 bases, with 18 bases spanning the gap. DNA of the CDR3: TGTGCCAGCAGCTTCACAGGGAGGTCGTTGCATTTT. Amino acid sequence: CASSFTGRSLHF.

This clonotype showed up just once. This may stem from a read error, because a much larger clone lies one nucleotide away. The CDR3 sequence: CASSHSRQICGYTF. DNA for the CDR3: TGTGCCAGCAGTCACTCGAGGCAGATCTGTGGCTACACCTTC. The rearrangement joins TRBV6-5 to TRBJ1-2; no reliable D call. This CDR3 is built from 14 residues. CDR1 is MNHEY, CDR2 SVGAGI, per germline.

The rearrangement joins TRBV6-2 or TRBV6-3 to TRBJ1-3; maybe TRBD1 (5 bases). V shed 8 bases and J shed 5 bases, with 7 bases lying between them. Germline CDR1 reads MNHEY; CDR2 reads SVGEGT. The CDR3 covers 11 residues. CDR3 protein: CASSDRNTIYF. CDR3 nucleotides: TGTGCCAGCTCGGACAGAAACACCATATATTTT.

This clonotype was seen at least ten times. The chain links TRBV6-2 or TRBV6-3 to TRBJ1-6; D is ambiguous. The CDR3 length is 18 residues. The V and J ends lost 0 bases and 0 bases respectively, with 12 bases between them. Germline V gene sequence: CDR1 MNHEY, CDR2 SVGEGT. CDR3 DNA: TGTGCCAGCAGTTACTCGAGCACGGCTGGCTCCTATAATTCACCCCTCCACTTT. Its protein is CASSYSSTAGSYNSPLHF.

In regard to this clonotype: The junction departs from the called germline gene at one end, perhaps through a read error. The gene calls are TRBV6-1 and TRBJ1-1; 8 bases align to TRBD1. There are 14 residues in the CDR3. Germline CDR1 reads MNHNS; CDR2 reads SASEGT. CDR3 in DNA: TGTGCCAGCAGGGACAGGGCCATGAACACGGAAGCTTTCTTT. It translates to CASRDRAMNTEAFF.

This clonotype was recorded many times. The CDR3 protein is CASSVSGGASYNEQFF. In DNA, the CDR3 is TGCGCCAGCAGCGTAAGCGGGGGGGCGTCCTACAATGAGCAGTTCTTC. The chain has TRBV5-1 and TRBJ2-1; TRBD2 matches at 10 bases. The CDR3 consists of 16 residues. V shed 4 bases and J 1 base; nucleotides not matched to a gene: 5. CDR1 and CDR2 from the germline V gene are SGHRS and YFSETQ.

This sequence joins TRBV6-4 and TRBJ1-4; D call uncertain. Trimming took off 8 bases at V and 4 bases at J, with 14 bases between the two ends. The CDR3 totals 14 residues. Germline V gene sequence: CDR1 MRHNA, CDR2 SNTAGT. For the CDR3, the DNA is TGTGCCAGCCGTCCGAACAGTTATAATGAAAAACTGTTTTTT. Its translation is CASRPNSYNEKLFF.

This clonotype was seen repeatedly, ten times or more. Germline is not matched at one junction end, which may reflect a read error. The V and J genes are TRBV5-1 and TRBJ1-5; weak D call: TRBD1 (5 bases). The CDR3 consists of 15 residues. Per germline, CDR1 SGHRS and CDR2 YFSETQ. CDR3 DNA sequence: TGCGCCAGCAGGTTGGGACTCGGGGACAATCAGCCCCAGCATTTT. Translated, it gives CASRLGLGDNQPQHF.

A word on this clonotype: One base away lies a much larger clone, so this may be a sequencing read error. The rearrangement uses TRBV4-3 and TRBJ1-1, with TRBD1 as a possible D gene (6 bases). Per the germline V gene, CDR1 is LGHNA and CDR2 is YSLEER. The CDR3 has 16 amino acids. Trimming removed 1 base at V and 3 bases at J, with 15 bases between. The chain's CDR3 is CASSQGTGILHTEAFF. CDR3 nucleotide sequence: TGCGCCAGCAGCCAAGGTACAGGGATACTCCACACTGAAGCTTTCTTT.

In regard to this clonotype: The CDR3 does not end in the conserved phenylalanine or tryptophan, so this is likely a read error. The chain recombines TRBV11-2 with TRBJ2-1; TRBD1 aligns across 8 bases. Germline V CDR1 and CDR2: SGHAT, FQNNGV. Trimming took 5 bases from V and 12 from J; bases not matched to a gene: 9. There are 13 residues in the CDR3. The CDR3 nucleotides are TGTGCCAGCAGCCCGGGACAGGTGCGAGGGCAGTTCTGC. Its translation is CASSPGQVRGQFC.

This clonotype was seen repeatedly, ten times or more. A read error may account for a junction end that differs from germline. The chain employs TRBV4-2 and TRBJ2-5, with D hard to call. CDR3 length equals 15 residues. CDR1 and CDR2 (germline): LGHNA, YNFKEQ. Here the CDR3 DNA reads TGTGCCAGCAGCCAAGAAGCAACGCGAATAGAGGCCCAGTACTTC. Its protein is CASSQEATRIEAQYF.

This clonotype was counted ten times or more. The chain recombines TRBV6-6 with TRBJ2-6, with D tentatively TRBD1 or TRBD2 (5 bases each). V was clipped by 7 bases and J by 0 bases, with 13 bases between them. Germline CDR1 reads MNHNY; CDR2 reads SVGAGI (reference sequence). CDR3 length equals 16 residues. This CDR3 is CASIRWGSSGANVLTF. In DNA, the CDR3 is TGTGCCAGCATCCGATGGGGGAGCTCTGGGGCCAACGTCCTGACTTTC.

This clonotype was seen many times. V and J are TRBV10-2 and TRBJ2-1; D may be TRBD1 (6 bases). The CDR3 is 15 amino acids. Germline lookup yields CDR1 WSHSY and CDR2 SAAADI. V was trimmed by 1 base and J by 5 bases, leaving 12 bases between them. DNA for the CDR3: TGCGCCAGCAGTGAGTTGTGGGGGCGCCACAATGAGCAGTTCTTC. Its protein is CASSELWGRHNEQFF.

This clonotype was seen at least ten times. The V and J genes are TRBV5-8 and TRBJ1-5, with a possible D match to TRBD1 (5 bases). This CDR3 contains 14 residues. Trimming took off 0 bases at V and 6 bases at J, with 10 bases between the two ends. Germline V gene lookup returns CDR1 SGHTS and CDR2 YDEGEE. CDR3 in amino acids: CASSLGRDGQPQHF. The CDR3 DNA reads TGTGCCAGCAGCTTGGGACGGGACGGTCAGCCCCAGCATTTT.

This clonotype was seen many times. Since a much larger clone is just one base distant, this may be a read error. In nucleotides, the CDR3 is TGCAGTGTGTGGGGAGGCAATTCACCCCCCCACTTT. Protein sequence: CSVWGGNSPPHF. The chain has TRBV20-1 and TRBJ1-6, with unresolved D. The CDR3 is made up of 12 amino acids. Germline V gene sequence: CDR1 DFQATT, CDR2 SNEGSKA (reference sequence).

In its sample, this clonotype was seen many times. This CDR3 is CASSQRQGRHNEQFF. CDR3 in DNA: TGTGCCAGCAGCCAGAGGCAGGGCCGACACAATGAGCAGTTCTTC. The chain carries TRBV3-1 and TRBJ2-1; TRBD1 might be the D (5 bases). Per the germline V gene, CDR1 is LGHDT and CDR2 is YNNKEL (reference sequence). The CDR3 loop spans 15 amino acids. The ends were cut back, 3 bases at V and 5 bases at J, with 14 bases in the middle.

The sample holds many counts of this clonotype. The rearrangement uses TRBV3-1 and TRBJ1-5, with a possible D match to TRBD1 (6 bases). V was clipped by 8 bases and J by 2 bases, with 16 bases between them. There are 15 residues in the CDR3. Germline V gives CDR1 LGHDT, CDR2 YNNKEL (reference sequence). In DNA form, the CDR3 reads TGTGCCAGCGGTGGAACAGGGTCGGGCAATCAGCCCCAGCATTTT. It specifies CASGGTGSGNQPQHF.

This clonotype was detected ten times or more. The CDR3 nucleotides are TGCGCCAGCAGCCAAGATGCGGGATTCAACAATCAGCCCCAGCATTTT. This encodes CASSQDAGFNNQPQHF. The chain couples TRBV4-1 to TRBJ1-5; D gene unclear. V lost 0 bases to trimming and J lost 3 bases, with 12 bases between them. In germline, CDR1 is MGHRA, CDR2 YSYEKL. The CDR3 runs to 16 residues.

The chain uses TRBV7-9 and TRBJ1-1; 7 nucleotides agree with TRBD1. CDR3 length: 13 amino acids. Trimming at V came to 5 bases and at J to 6 bases, leaving 6 bases not matched to a gene. From germline, CDR1 is SEHNR and CDR2 FQNEAQ (reference sequence). As DNA, the CDR3 is TGTGCCAGCAGCCCCCGGGACAGCTCTGAAGCTTTCTTT. Translating it yields CASSPRDSSEAFF.